Described below is a single TCR beta chain sequence and its context. This specimen belongs to a study of blood T cell repertoires in COVID-19. Background on the study: PBMCs, B-cell-depleted T cells, or T cells provided the cDNA or gDNA that made up the material.

Participants were aged about 18 to 95 years, lived in some 23 US areas, and enrolled virtually. Trimming removed 7 bases at V and 6 bases at J, with 16 bases between. This CDR3 region has 14 residues. CDR1 and CDR2 (germline): MDHEN, SYDVKM. Methods used by the authors: The authors estimated nucleated cell counts from reference gene primer amplification. The repertoire was sequenced with immunoSEQ multiplex PCR; TCRdb's copy has only in-frame clones and lacks some. V, J and clone size were drawn from that table, and D and trimming were deduced from the DNA. The table has around 470,000 clones, 90% seen once.

The specimen sequenced was PBMCs or T cells enriched from blood (not recorded which). The chain recombines TRBV28 with TRBJ1-5; D is ambiguous. This TCR was sampled from a man in his late teens or twenties who had recovered from COVID-19. The CDR3 DNA reads TGTGCCAGCATCGGGCCGGGAGAGGGTCAGCCCCAGCATTTT. Protein: CASIGPGEGQPQHF.